This TCR beta chain was observed in a study of T-cell memory formation after mild COVID-19. Turning to the study itself: Most TCR clusters belonged to a single donor.

In TCRdb, the 5' RACE reads were re-called with MiXCR into one record per CDR3 protein. The repertoire has around 450,000 distinct CDR3 sequences, roughly 26% of them found once; the top ten carry roughly 8.9%. This clonotype came up many times. This CDR3 is built from 12 residues. The V gene's germline CDR1 is LGHDT and CDR2 YNNKEL (reference sequence). V was clipped by 4 bases and J by 3 bases, with 7 bases between them. The chain joins TRBV3-1 to TRBJ2-7, with a weak D call TRBD2 (6 bases). This clonotype was obtained from an adult woman who had mild COVID-19 (a few samples of this study predate the infection). Cell type and time point are not known. The material sequenced was PBMCs or a T cell subset sorted from them (not recorded which). For the CDR3, the DNA is TGTGCCAGCAGCCGGGGGGACTACGAGCAGTACTTC. Amino acid sequence: CASSRGDYEQYF.